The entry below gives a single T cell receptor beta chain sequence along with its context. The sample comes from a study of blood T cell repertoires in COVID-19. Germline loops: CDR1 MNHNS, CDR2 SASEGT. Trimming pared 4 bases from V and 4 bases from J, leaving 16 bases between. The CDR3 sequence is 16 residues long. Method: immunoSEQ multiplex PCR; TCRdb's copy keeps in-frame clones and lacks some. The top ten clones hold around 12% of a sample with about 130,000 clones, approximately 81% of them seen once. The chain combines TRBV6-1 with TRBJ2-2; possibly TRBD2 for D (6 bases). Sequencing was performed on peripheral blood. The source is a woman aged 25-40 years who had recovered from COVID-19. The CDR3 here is CASSAPNLGGTGELFF. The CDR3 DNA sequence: TGTGCCAGCAGTGCTCCCAACTTGGGGGGCACCGGGGAGCTGTTTTTT.